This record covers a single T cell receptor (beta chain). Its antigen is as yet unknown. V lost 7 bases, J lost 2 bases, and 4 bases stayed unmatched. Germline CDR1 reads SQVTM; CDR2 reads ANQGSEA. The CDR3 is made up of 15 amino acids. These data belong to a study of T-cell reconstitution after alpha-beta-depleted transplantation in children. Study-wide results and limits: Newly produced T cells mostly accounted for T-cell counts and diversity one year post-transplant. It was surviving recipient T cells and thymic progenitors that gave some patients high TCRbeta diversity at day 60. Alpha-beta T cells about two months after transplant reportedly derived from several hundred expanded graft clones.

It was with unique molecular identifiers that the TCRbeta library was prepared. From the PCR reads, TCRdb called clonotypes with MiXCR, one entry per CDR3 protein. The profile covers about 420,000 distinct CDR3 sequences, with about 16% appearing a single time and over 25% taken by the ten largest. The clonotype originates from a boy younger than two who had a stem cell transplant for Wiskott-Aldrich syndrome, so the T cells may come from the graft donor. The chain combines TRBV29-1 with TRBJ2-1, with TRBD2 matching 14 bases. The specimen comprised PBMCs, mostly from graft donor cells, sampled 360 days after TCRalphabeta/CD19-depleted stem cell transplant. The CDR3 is CSAQGLAGAYNEQFF. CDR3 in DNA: TGCAGCGCACAGGGACTAGCGGGGGCCTACAATGAGCAGTTCTTC.